This is a list of T cell receptor beta chains from one sample in a study of OX40 agonist ivuxolimab in advanced cancers. TCRdb keeps only in-frame clones here, not all; method: immunoSEQ multiplex PCR. The data hold tens of thousands of clones, with roughly 82% observed a single time. Material: CD4+ or CD8+ T cells sorted from blood, obtained in a trial of the OX40 agonist ivuxolimab. The receptors were gathered from an adult with an advanced solid tumor such as melanoma, head and neck, liver or kidney cancer. Both conserved end residues are part of each CDR3. The order of the fields is J gene, V gene, CDR3 protein.

TRBJ2-3 | TRBV19 | CASSIDPSTDTQYF
TRBJ1-2 | TRBV2 | CASSYRDISLYGYTF
TRBJ2-1 | TRBV6-1 | CASSEAGGLSEQFF
TRBJ2-2 | TRBV9 | CASSVAGTNTGELFF
TRBJ2-2 | TRBV18 | CASSPPASGGANTGELFF
TRBJ2-2 | TRBV6-5 | CASSYKSGYTGELFF
TRBJ1-4 | TRBV5-4 | CASSFTAGGTEKLFF
TRBJ2-1 | TRBV14 | CASSQQTNRVLYNEQFF
TRBJ2-5 | TRBV11-1 | CASSFEELRETQYF
TRBJ1-5 | TRBV4-2 | CASSQEAAARQPQHF
TRBJ2-7 | TRBV4-1 | CASSQVSGQGYEQYF
TRBJ2-1 | TRBV6-1 | CASSGQGGQGFRNEQFF
TRBJ2-3 | TRBV9 | CASSVSADTQYF
TRBJ2-7 | TRBV7-8 | CASSLRLAGAHEQYF
TRBJ1-6 | TRBV25-1 | CASSALRGGNNSPLHF
TRBJ1-2 | TRBV6-6 | CASSYRGPSGGYTF
TRBJ1-5 | TRBV10-3 | CAISESQGNRQPQHF
TRBJ1-5 | TRBV10-3 | CAIWTGLGNQPQHF
TRBJ1-3 | TRBV28 | CASSLDGGVGSGNTIYF
TRBJ2-2 | TRBV7-2 | CASSLVVGATGPGELFF
TRBJ1-4 | TRBV6-5 | CASSYSGSEEKLFF
TRBJ2-4 | TRBV28 | CASSWGGVNIQYF
TRBJ2-1 | TRBV5-6 | CASSTRFQGAVFF
TRBJ1-5 | TRBV7-3 | CASSKMTGRKHF
TRBJ1-1 | TRBV5-1 | CASSLTGFGPEAFF
TRBJ1-6 | TRBV27 | CASTLRPGSSLHF
TRBJ2-1 | TRBV30 | CAWSGGTGYNEQFF
TRBJ2-7 | TRBV4-1 | CASSQQGAGGLYEQYF
TRBJ1-2 | TRBV2 | CASSVQGGRYGYTF
TRBJ1-1 | TRBV2 | CASIVQDGLGAFF
TRBJ2-1 | TRBV10-3 | CAIRGVAKNEQFF
TRBJ1-1 | TRBV5-1 | CASSRSLNAIEAFF
TRBJ2-7 | TRBV7-3 | CASSFGQGSYEQYF
TRBJ1-4 | TRBV10-3 | CAISDLRDGGEKLFF
TRBJ1-3 | TRBV6-5 | CASSYSQQDSGNTIYF
TRBJ2-5 | TRBV29-1 | CSGRGGAVETQYF
TRBJ2-3 | TRBV4-3 | CASSREAGVPSTDTQYF
TRBJ1-2 | TRBV28 | CASNAGDYGYTF
TRBJ2-2 | TRBV7-8 | CASSLGAPGDGELFF
TRBJ1-5 | TRBV5-6 | CASSLGSGHPDQPQHF
TRBJ1-2 | TRBV7-2 | CASSLEWQGSLYGYTF